This T cell receptor (beta chain) appears in the sequencing data of a study of T cells in Graves' hyperthyroidism and ophthalmopathy. As for this clonotype: Its specificity is unknown.

General observations from the study: Within blood appeared most thyroid clonotypes that had expanded above 0.001.

The source material, RNA transcripts, was used to amplify TCR beta CDR3 regions. HTBI primers were employed in a first-round RT-PCR of the TCR CDR3. TCRdb re-derived calls from the multiplex PCR reads in MiXCR, one entry per CDR3 protein. The table includes about 640,000 distinct CDR3 sequences, under 25% detected once. V was shortened by 1 base and J by 2 bases, with 16 bases between the two germline ends. The germline gives CDR1 LGHDT, CDR2 YNNKEL (reference sequence). The length of the CDR3 is 17 residues. Diagnoses were established using clinical symptoms, serum thyroxine and TRAb, thyroid ultrasound and orbital computed tomography.

Sequences were obtained from blood. This chain joins TRBV3-1 and TRBJ2-3; D is uncertain. This TCR derives from a man younger than 40 with Graves' ophthalmopathy. In nucleotides, the CDR3 is TGTGCCAGCAGCCAAGTTATCGGTCGACCCCCCACAGATACGCAGTATTTT. Translated: CASSQVIGRPPTDTQYF.